Listed below are T cell receptor beta chains from one sample, sequenced in a study of T cell responses to AZD1222 COVID-19 vaccine. The data were produced by immunoSEQ multiplex PCR, yet TCRdb's version contains in-frame clones alone and is incomplete. Seen here are tens of thousands of clones, roughly nine tenths observed once, and the top ten hold 2.2%. The sequencing used peripheral blood, collected on day 0 of AZD1222 vaccination. The receptors stem from an adult in good health. CDR3s include the opening cysteine and the closing phenylalanine or tryptophan. Fields, in order: V gene, clone size, D gene, J gene, CDR3 DNA, CDR3 protein. The D gene is left open where the match is weak. The size entry is marked missing in some rows and otherwise reads once, few, many or a size class.

V: TRBV5-1; size: -; D: TRBD2; J: TRBJ2-5; DNA: TGCGCCAGCAGCTTGGATAGCGGGAGTCGGGAGACCCAGTACTTC; CDR3: CASSLDSGSRETQYF
V: TRBV4-1; size: -; D: -; J: TRBJ1-1; DNA: TGCGCCAGCAGCCCAGAGTACGGGACCTACATGAACACTGAAGCTTTCTTT; CDR3: CASSPEYGTYMNTEAFF
V: TRBV27; size: -; D: -; J: TRBJ2-2; DNA: TGTGCCAGCAGTTTACGACAGACCTTATCCGGGGAGCTGTTTTTT; CDR3: CASSLRQTLSGELFF
V: TRBV6-1; size: -; D: TRBD1; J: TRBJ2-7; DNA: TGTGCCAGCAGTGTCACTGGAAGGGGACAGGGAGTCTACGAGCAGTACTTC; CDR3: CASSVTGRGQGVYEQYF
V: TRBV3-1/TRBV3-2; size: few; D: TRBD1; J: TRBJ1-2; DNA: TGTGCCAGCAGCCAAGATTGGACAGGGACCCACTATGGCTACACCTTC; CDR3: CASSQDWTGTHYGYTF
V: TRBV4-2; size: -; D: -; J: TRBJ1-1; DNA: TGTGCCAGCAGCCACCACGGATCCAACACTGAAGCTTTCTTT; CDR3: CASSHHGSNTEAFF
V: TRBV9; size: -; D: -; J: TRBJ2-3; DNA: TGTGCCAGCAGCGTAGCCGGGAAATCAGATACGCAGTATTTT; CDR3: CASSVAGKSDTQYF
V: TRBV5-6; size: -; D: -; J: TRBJ1-6; DNA: TGTGCCAGCAGCTTGAGGCAGGGAGGGATTCATTCACCCCTCCACTTT; CDR3: CASSLRQGGIHSPLHF
V: TRBV6-5; size: -; D: -; J: TRBJ1-1; DNA: TGTGCCAGCAGGGTATTCCGGCGGGACACTGAAGCTTTCTTT; CDR3: CASRVFRRDTEAFF
V: TRBV18; size: once; D: -; J: TRBJ2-2; DNA: TGTGCCAGCTCCGAGGTGGGGTCCAGAAACACCGGGGAGCTGTTTTTT; CDR3: CASSEVGSRNTGELFF
V: TRBV2; size: -; D: -; J: TRBJ2-5; DNA: TGTGCCAGCAGTGAACTCGGGGGGCAGACCCAGTACTTC; CDR3: CASSELGGQTQYF
V: TRBV19; size: -; D: -; J: TRBJ2-1; DNA: TGTGCCAGTAGGGTCGTCAGTGGGGGTGAGCAGTTCTTC; CDR3: CASRVVSGGEQFF
V: TRBV7-6; size: -; D: -; J: TRBJ1-5; DNA: TGTGCCAGCAGCTTAGCGGTAGATCAGCCCCAGCATTTT; CDR3: CASSLAVDQPQHF
V: TRBV27; size: -; D: -; J: TRBJ2-5; DNA: TGTGCCAGCAGTTTATGGGGGGTTTCAGAGACCCAGTACTTC; CDR3: CASSLWGVSETQYF
V: TRBV5-6; size: -; D: TRBD1; J: TRBJ2-2; DNA: TGTGCCAGCAGCACTAGGACAGGGGTCGTGAGGACCGGGGAGCTGTTTTTT; CDR3: CASSTRTGVVRTGELFF
V: TRBV7-9; size: few; D: TRBD1; J: TRBJ2-2; DNA: TGTGCCAGCAGCTTAAGACAGGGGTCCGGGGAGCTGTTTTTT; CDR3: CASSLRQGSGELFF
V: TRBV9; size: -; D: -; J: TRBJ2-7; DNA: TGTGCCAGCAGCGGGGGCTCAAGTAGCTCCTACGAGCAGTACTTC; CDR3: CASSGGSSSSYEQYF